The clone carrying this TCR beta chain was picked up one time. The antigen is unknown. This sample was taken from a study of T cell clones after liver transplantation. General observations from the study: The donor-reactive repertoire was only partly measurable in a couple of subjects, lacking donor cells.

Some clones are missing from TCRdb's copy, which holds only in-frame ones; the method was immunoSEQ multiplex PCR. Among 18,000 or so clones listed, over 75% were seen once. CDR3 length: 14 amino acids. Germline V gene data show CDR1 as SEHNR and CDR2 as FQNEAQ (reference sequence). V lost 4 bases and J lost 4, with 12 bases in between. The chain has TRBV7-9 and TRBJ2-3, with D perhaps matching TRBD2 (6 bases). The TCR originated in a human patient who received a liver transplant. Some T cells may have come from the graft donor. The sample here was CD8+ T cells from blood, taken 45 to 46 months after liver transplant. The CDR3 region has the DNA TGTGCCAGCAGCTCCGGACTAAAGGCAGATACGCAGTATTTT. It encodes CASSSGLKADTQYF.